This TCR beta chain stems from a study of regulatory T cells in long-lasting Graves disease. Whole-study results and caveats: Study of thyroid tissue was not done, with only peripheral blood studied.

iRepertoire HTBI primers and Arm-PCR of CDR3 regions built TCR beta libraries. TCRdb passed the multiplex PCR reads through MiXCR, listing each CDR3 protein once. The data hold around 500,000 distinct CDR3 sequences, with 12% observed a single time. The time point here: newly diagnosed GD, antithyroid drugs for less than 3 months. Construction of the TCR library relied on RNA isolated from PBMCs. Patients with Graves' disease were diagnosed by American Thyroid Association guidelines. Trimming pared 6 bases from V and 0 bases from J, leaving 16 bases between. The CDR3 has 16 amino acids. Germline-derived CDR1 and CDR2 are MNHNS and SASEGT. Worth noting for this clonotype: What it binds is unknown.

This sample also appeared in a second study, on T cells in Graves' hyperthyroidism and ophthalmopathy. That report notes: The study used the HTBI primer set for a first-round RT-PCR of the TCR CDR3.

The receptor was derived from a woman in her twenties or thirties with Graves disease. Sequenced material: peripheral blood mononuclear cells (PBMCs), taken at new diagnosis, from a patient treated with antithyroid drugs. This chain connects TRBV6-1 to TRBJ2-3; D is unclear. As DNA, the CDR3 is TGTGCCAGCAGCTTAGGCCCACAAGGGAGCACAGATACGCAGTATTTT. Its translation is CASSLGPQGSTDTQYF.